This entry lists 26 T cell receptor beta chains sequenced from one sample in a study of blood T cell repertoires in COVID-19 (dated by TCRdb to 2019 to 2021). The library was generated by the immunoSEQ multiplex PCR assay. TCRdb carries this immuneACCESS record with in-frame sequences only. Its versions omit some clonotypes, under half of them owing to an unresolved V gene in the studies checked, with the rest unexplained. The sample yields 320,000 or so clones; 89% were counted once. In total, the top ten clones hold about 5% of the sample. Sequenced: PBMCs or T cells enriched from blood (not recorded which). The receptors here all came from a man between 60 and 75 years old who had recovered from COVID-19.

The chain has TRBV7-9 and TRBJ2-7; 10 bases are a match to TRBD1. The CDR3 has 15 amino acids. Germline V gene data show CDR1 as SEHNR and CDR2 as FQNEAQ (reference sequence). Unmatched junction bases numbered 4, after V lost 5 bases and J lost 0 bases. CDR3 DNA: TGTGCCAGCAGCGATTGGACAGGGGGCTCCTACGAGCAGTACTTC. Translating gives CASSDWTGGSYEQYF.

J is TRBJ1-5 and V is TRBV28, with D perhaps matching TRBD1 (6 bases). There are 14 residues in the CDR3. Germline CDR1 and CDR2: MDHEN and SYDVKM. Trimming pared 6 bases from V and 4 bases from J, leaving 13 bases between. The CDR3 DNA reads TGTGCCAGCAGCCCCAATAGGGGGAATCAGCCCCAGCATTTT. Residues: CASSPNRGNQPQHF.

This sequence joins TRBV6-5 and TRBJ2-7; a weak D match, TRBD2 (6 bases). Trimming pared 7 bases from V and 0 bases from J, leaving 16 bases between. The CDR3 extends over 15 amino acids. The germline gives CDR1 MNHEY, CDR2 SVGAGI. CDR3: CASTPGAGPSYEQYF. As DNA, the CDR3 is TGTGCCAGCACCCCGGGAGCGGGCCCCTCCTACGAGCAGTACTTC.

This sequence joins TRBV5-1 and TRBJ2-7; 8 bases are shared with TRBD2. Germline V gene data show CDR1 as SGHRS and CDR2 as YFSETQ. The ends lost 0 bases at V and 7 bases at J; junction bases unmatched: 6. This CDR3 contains 14 residues. The CDR3 loop reads CASSLELAVTEQYF. In DNA form, the CDR3 reads TGCGCCAGCAGCTTGGAACTAGCGGTTACAGAGCAGTACTTC.

This chain uses TRBV6-1 with TRBJ2-7; 8 positions match TRBD2. This CDR3 is 15 amino acids long. The V gene's germline CDR1 is MNHNS and CDR2 SASEGT. The V and J ends lost 1 base and 5 bases, in that order; junction bases with no gene match: 7. Here the CDR3 DNA reads TGTGCCAGCAGTGAAGGGGGTTCGGGAGGGCACGAGCAGTACTTC. Translated: CASSEGGSGGHEQYF.

This clone was counted a single time. This chain links TRBV28 with TRBJ2-1; a weak D match, TRBD2 (6 bases). Germline lookup yields CDR1 MDHEN and CDR2 SYDVKM. The CDR3 runs to 12 residues. V lost 11 bases and J 2 bases, leaving 10 bases between the germline ends. The CDR3 DNA follows: TGTGCCGGATCTAGCGCCTACAATGAGCAGTTCTTC. It specifies CAGSSAYNEQFF.

CDR3 amino acids: CASSFTGGAGGELFF. In DNA form, the CDR3 reads TGTGCCAGCAGCTTCACAGGGGGCGCGGGCGGGGAGCTGTTTTTT. The chain employs TRBV7-3 and TRBJ2-2, with 9 bases fitting TRBD1. The germline V gene encodes CDR1 SGHTA and CDR2 FQGTGA. This CDR3 spans 15 amino acids. Trimming took 3 bases from V and 7 from J; bases not matched to a gene: 6.

The V call is TRBV7-2, the J call TRBJ2-3; 11 positions match TRBD2. The ends lost 6 bases at V and 3 bases at J; junction bases unmatched: 5. The CDR3 is 15 amino acids. From germline, CDR1 is SGHTA and CDR2 FQGNSA. This CDR3 is CASSLSGRATDTQYF. DNA of the CDR3: TGTGCCAGCAGTCTTAGCGGGAGGGCTACAGATACGCAGTATTTT.

The chain uses TRBV5-1 and TRBJ2-2, with D maybe TRBD1 (5 bases). CDR1 SGHRS and CDR2 YFSETQ come from the germline V gene. V was cut by 0 bases and J by 1 base, with 13 bases left in between. The CDR3 loop spans 17 amino acids. This CDR3 is CASSLGSAQGNTGELFF. CDR3 bases: TGCGCCAGCAGCTTGGGGTCGGCCCAGGGGAACACCGGGGAGCTGTTTTTT.

This clone has just one count. This chain joins TRBV20-1 and TRBJ1-2; 9 nucleotides match TRBD1. This CDR3 comprises 11 residues. Trimming cost V 7 bases and J 5 bases; bases outside gene matches: 2. CDR1 DFQATT and CDR2 SNEGSKA come from the germline V gene (reference sequence). Here the CDR3 DNA reads TGCAGTGATGGGACAGGGTATGGCTACACCTTC. Translated: CSDGTGYGYTF.

The chain couples TRBV7-6 to TRBJ2-5; no clear D. Germline-derived CDR1 and CDR2 are SGHVS and FNYEAQ. V lost 0 bases to trimming and J lost 5 bases, with 4 bases between them. The length of the CDR3 is 12 residues. The CDR3 is CASSLALETQYF. DNA of the CDR3: TGTGCCAGCAGCTTAGCCCTCGAGACCCAGTACTTC.

The chain couples TRBV3-1 (or the pseudogene TRBV3-2) to TRBJ2-7; TRBD2 aligns across 10 bases. Germline lookup yields CDR1 LGHDT and CDR2 YNNKEL (reference sequence). Trimming took 0 bases from V and 6 from J; bases not matched to a gene: 5. This CDR3 contains 15 residues. The CDR3 DNA reads as TGTGCCAGCAGCCAAGAATTTAGCGGGAGGTCCGAGCAGTACTTC. Translation: CASSQEFSGRSEQYF.

This chain connects TRBV19 to TRBJ2-1, with 7 bases identical to TRBD1. CDR3 length: 17 residues. CDR1 is LNHDA and CDR2 is SQIVND in the germline V gene (reference sequence). V gave up 7 bases and J gave up 0 bases; unmatched junction bases: 12. CDR3 bases: TGTGCCAGTACCCCCTTCTCGACAGGGACCTCCTACAATGAGCAGTTCTTC. Protein product: CASTPFSTGTSYNEQFF.

The chain uses TRBV7-8 and TRBJ2-7; D possibly corresponds to TRBD2 (6 bases). This CDR3 is built from 16 residues. Germline V gives CDR1 SGHVS, CDR2 FQNEAQ. V was trimmed by 2 bases and J by 7 bases, leaving 21 bases between them. The DNA for the CDR3 is TGTGCCAGCAGCTTACAGGTGGGAGGTTCATTTGTAGAGCAGTACTTC. The encoded protein is CASSLQVGGSFVEQYF.

The CDR3 protein is CASSYRDSEYNEQFF. The CDR3 DNA reads as TGTGCCAGCAGTTACCGGGACAGCGAATACAATGAGCAGTTCTTC. This chain uses TRBV6-5 with TRBJ2-1; 7 nucleotides line up with TRBD1. CDR1 and CDR2 from the germline V gene are MNHEY and SVGAGI. V dropped 2 bases and J dropped 4; count of bases not matched to a gene: 5. The length of the CDR3 is 15 residues.

The J gene is TRBJ2-3, the V gene TRBV25-1; D is undetermined. The CDR3 sequence is 14 residues long. Germline assignment: CDR1 MGHDK and CDR2 SYGVNS. Deletions cut 5 bases from V and 0 bases from J, with 9 bases between. This chain's CDR3 is CASSRGGSTDTQYF. The CDR3 bases are TGTGCCAGCAGTCGCGGTGGCAGCACAGATACGCAGTATTTT.

The CDR3 DNA reads TGTGCCAGCAGCTTAGGCCGGACAGGGTTACGAGGCAACACTGAAGCTTTCTTT. As protein: CASSLGRTGLRGNTEAFF. This rearrangement joins TRBV5-4 to TRBJ1-1; 8 bases are a match to TRBD1. The germline CDR1 and CDR2 sequences are SGHNT and YYREEE (reference sequence). The CDR3 length is 18 residues. The junction had 14 bases not matched to a gene; V was cut back by 2 bases and J by 2 bases.

The V call is TRBV28, the J call TRBJ1-5; D remains unclear. The V and J ends lost 6 bases and 0 bases respectively, with 18 bases between them. Germline V gene lookup returns CDR1 MDHEN and CDR2 SYDVKM. The CDR3 totals 17 residues. Here the CDR3 DNA reads TGTGCCAGCAGCCTACTGTCGGGCGGAGGTAGCAATCAGCCCCAGCATTTT. Encoded protein: CASSLLSGGGSNQPQHF.

This chain uses TRBV28 with TRBJ1-5; D perhaps matches TRBD1 (6 bases). CDR1 is MDHEN, CDR2 SYDVKM, per germline. The CDR3 runs 15 residues. The V and J ends lost 1 base and 6 bases respectively, with 13 bases between them. For the CDR3, the DNA is TGTGCCAGCAGTTTATTGCCAGGGGTGAGTCAGCCCCAGCATTTT. It specifies CASSLLPGVSQPQHF.

The chain employs TRBV24-1 and TRBJ1-5; 9 bases agree with TRBD1. There are 15 residues in the CDR3. The V gene's germline CDR1 is KGHDR and CDR2 SFDVKD. V was clipped by 5 bases and J by 6 bases; unmatched bases: 7. The CDR3 DNA reads as TGTGCCACCAGTGCCTACGGGACAGGGTCTCAGCCCCAGCATTTT. Amino acids: CATSAYGTGSQPQHF.

The gene calls are TRBV2 and TRBJ2-7; D possibly corresponds to TRBD1 (6 bases). V lost 6 bases, J lost 3 bases, and 12 bases lay in between. The CDR3 runs 13 residues. In germline, CDR1 is SNHLY, CDR2 FYNNEI. The DNA of the CDR3 is TGTGCCAGCAGGGCGGCAGGGGTCTACGAGCAGTACTTC. Its translation: CASRAAGVYEQYF. The variable domain in full, completed from reference TRBV2 and TRBJ2-7, reads EPEVTQTPSHQVTQMGQEVILRCVPISNHLYFYWYRQILGQKVEFLVSFYNNEISEKSEIFDDQFSVERPDGSNFTLKIRSTKLEDSAMYFCASRAAGVYEQYFGPGTRLTVT.

This clone appeared once. This sequence joins TRBV11-2 and TRBJ2-7; 12 nucleotides line up with TRBD2. The CDR3 totals 17 residues. Germline V gene lookup returns CDR1 SGHAT and CDR2 FQNNGV. V dropped 4 bases and J dropped 2; count of bases not matched to a gene: 9. The CDR3 is CASSSPKLAGGTYEQYF. Written as DNA, the CDR3 is TGTGCCAGCAGCTCGCCTAAACTAGCGGGAGGAACCTACGAGCAGTACTTC.

The rearrangement joins TRBV19 to TRBJ1-1; no firm D call. The CDR3 is 13 residues long. Between the trimmed V and J ends, which lost 3 bases and 4 bases, there was a span of 9 bases. Germline CDR1 reads LNHDA; CDR2 reads SQIVND (reference sequence). This CDR3 is CASSILGSTEAFF. The CDR3 DNA reads as TGTGCCAGTAGTATCTTAGGGAGCACTGAAGCTTTCTTT.

The chain uses TRBV3-1 (or the pseudogene TRBV3-2) and TRBJ1-1, with a tentative D call TRBD1 (6 bases). The V gene's germline CDR1 is LGHDT and CDR2 YNNKEL (reference sequence). V dropped 6 bases and J dropped 1 base, with 12 bases sitting between them. This CDR3 is built from 14 residues. CDR3 region: CASRHRERNTEAFF. CDR3 in DNA: TGTGCCAGCAGGCACAGGGAAAGGAACACTGAAGCTTTCTTT.

The chain carries TRBV5-1 and TRBJ1-1, with a tentative D call TRBD1 (5 bases). Deletions cut 4 bases from V and 2 bases from J, with 12 bases between. CDR1 is SGHRS, CDR2 YFSETQ, per germline. The CDR3 is 14 residues long. CDR3 region: CASSLSQGNTEAFF. The CDR3 DNA sequence: TGCGCCAGCAGCCTTTCGCAGGGAAACACTGAAGCTTTCTTT.

Concerning this clone itself: The identical CDR3 is also encoded by other nucleotide sequences in the sample. The V call is TRBV5-1, the J call TRBJ1-5; D is unresolved. V lost 0 bases, J lost 4 bases, and 8 bases lay in between. The CDR3 runs 14 residues. Germline CDR1 reads SGHRS; CDR2 reads YFSETQ. The DNA of the CDR3 is TGCGCCAGCAGCTTGGGGCAGTCAAATCAGCCCCAGCATTTT. Translation: CASSLGQSNQPQHF.